This T cell receptor (beta chain) was captured in a study of T cell responses to AZD1222 COVID-19 vaccine (dated by TCRdb to the early 2020s). Background for the entire study: A total of approximately 240 trial participants underwent TCR sequencing, of whom under 220 had received two doses of AZD1222 and around 25 had received two doses of the MenACWY control vaccine. Trial participants were enrolled by age into 18-55, 56-69 and 70-plus year subgroups, with roughly 150, 30 and 60 TCR-sequenced participants respectively.

From the cysteine through the phenylalanine, the CDR3 covers 15 amino acids. Only the CDR3 part of the read is kept: 45 bases, read in frame from the first base. At the junction V is shortened by 1 base and J by 7 bases, with 14 bases in between. The germline V gene provides CDR1 MDHEN and CDR2 SYDVKM. The CDR3 regions of human TCRbeta chains were analyzed by immunosequencing. The authors' pipeline ran thus. Repertoire TCRs were checked for matches against a reference library of SARS-CoV-2-specific TCRs that had been generated using the MIRA antigen-specificity platform. Breadth was defined as the fraction of unique TCRs that were SARS-CoV-2-associated. Depth was defined as the fraction of total T cells that were SARS-CoV-2-associated. Using the MIRA data, every spike-specific TCR was mapped to the spike region that the TCR reacted to and assigned to either a CD4 or a CD8 class. Log10-transformed breadth and depth values were compared by one-way ANOVA with Sidak's multiple comparisons tests. Imported from immuneACCESS, the table was reduced by TCRdb to in-frame sequences with V and J called. These copies leave out some clones; in studies compared against another copy, an unresolved V gene accounts for under half, and the cause of the remainder is not known. Clone size and the V and J calls come from that table; the DNA yielded D and trimming. Counted in this sample were 150,000 to 160,000 clones; about 85% of them appeared once. The ten largest account for about 7% of the sample.

Interpreted using the paper, the time point label stands for: sample from adult after SARS-CoV-2 infection, after symptom onset. A couple of convalescent COVID-19 patients, sampled after symptom onset from adults with prior SARS-CoV-2 infection, were also TCR-sequenced for comparison. This clone was picked up a small number of times. Its antigen remains unidentified. No clone much larger than this one lies a single base away; base qualities are absent. What the research found in general, with its limitations: After two AZD1222 doses, both the breadth and the depth of spike-specific TCRs were significantly higher than at day 0 and than in MenACWY recipients. Vaccine-associated CD4 TCRs spanned the whole spike protein, with dominant responses in regions 160-218 and 743-854. In the small 56-69-year group, the increase in depth fell short of significance, most likely because of low power. Nearly half of unique spike-specific TCRs reportedly recognized epitopes outside regions mutated in the B.1.351 and B.1.1.7 variants. Participants were mostly white British, with more females than males. The authors suggested clonal diversity may have been underestimated. Conclusions about previously exposed vaccinees are limited because only a handful of AZD1222 recipients were SARS-CoV-2 seropositive at baseline. Because no samples from the day 14 peak response were available, repertoires could be characterized only after the peak T cell response.

The sequence derives from an adult who had recovered from COVID-19. The sequence is built from TRBV28 and TRBJ1-5, and possibly TRBD1, on 5 matching bases. This specimen consisted of peripheral blood, obtained after recovery from COVID-19. The CDR3 region: CASSLFPGMGQPQHF. The DNA sequence reads TGTGCCAGCAGTTTATTTCCAGGGATGGGCCAGCCCCAGCATTTT. The full variable domain, completed from the reference TRBV28 and TRBJ1-5 proteins outside the CDR3, reads DVKVTQSSRYLVKRTGEKVFLECVQDMDHENMFWYRQDPGLGLRLIYFSYDVKMKEKGDIPEGYSVSREKKERFSLILESASTNQTSMYLCASSLFPGMGQPQHFGDGTRLSIL.